The entry below gives a single TCR beta chain sequence along with its context. This clonotype is deemed medium-sized (0.01 to 0.1%). The antigen this receptor binds is unknown. Base quality data are lacking; no much larger clone is found one base away. Read against the paper, the sample's treatment or condition label means: PENTA 11 planned treatment interruption arm or continuous ART arm. Children from the United Kingdom aged 2 to 15 years who had been given at least three-drug ART for at least 24 weeks were enrolled as participants. Cryopreserved PBMCs containing at least 5 million viable cells were needed, and a few candidate patients were excluded because their viable PBMC yield was low. Naive CD4+ CD45RA+ CD45RO- T cells were FACS-sorted from thawed PBMCs on a FACSAria III cell sorter. The sorted cells were fixed, and RNA was then extracted with the RNeasy FFPE kit and afterward with the RNeasy Micro kit.

This record belongs to a study of HIV-infected children after antiretroviral therapy interruption (dated by TCRdb to about 2019). Turning to the overall study: Eight children, all with CD4+ count above 500 and viral load below 50 copies/ml, were included, of whom four were on planned treatment interruption and four were on continuous treatment. Most participating children had recorded exposure to EBV and CMV. The interruption group had a median age of approximately 9.2 years, and the continuous treatment group had a median age of approximately 8 years. In the interruption arm, samples were obtained at week 0, week 12, end of interruption (week 24 or 48), and about 3 years after study end. TCR repertoires were compared between children on planned treatment interruption and children on continuous antiretroviral treatment, alongside thymic output measurements. Continuous-treatment samples were analyzed from corresponding weeks 0, 48 and 150. Points the paper makes about the study in general: In naive CD4+ repertoires of PTI patients, reduced CDR3 sharing between time points was observed after interruption began, whereas many sequences were found to be shared between end of interruption and 3 years later. Sorted CD45RA+ naive cells might include minor non-naive CD45RA+ populations such as EMRA or stem memory cells. The naive CD4+ Gini coefficient rose by the end of treatment interruption, suggesting clonal expansion, and returned to baseline by 3 years. The small number of patients is a limitation of the study, so the data should be interpreted with caution.

The library was built by means of 3' RACE. To correct PCR amplification bias, TCR libraries were generated from RNA with a 3' RACE protocol that used unique molecular identifiers. As many as 12 amplicon libraries were pooled and then sequenced on an Illumina MiSeq using v2 2x250 paired-end chemistry. For the original study's pipeline: Reads were processed with Decombinator to assign V and J genes and CDR3, with barcode-based error and PCR bias correction. Repertoires were subsampled to equal depth before Gini coefficient calculation using the R ineq package. CDR3 similarity was assessed with GLIPH, Hamming distance and a shared triplet metric. TCRdb handled the public reads itself, with Q25 trimming in fastp and clone calling in MiXCR, and kept productive beta chains. Entries are consolidated by CDR3 protein sequence, retaining the most common genes and DNA. The V and J calls were not made by the authors but by TCRdb's processing. Counted in this sample were about 50,000 distinct CDR3 sequences; 3.5% to 5% of them appeared once. The top ten constitute 0.55% to 0.85% of the sample.

Inclusive of the bounding cysteine and phenylalanine, the CDR3 is 13 residues long. Just the 39-base CDR3 DNA is kept, in frame starting at base 1. V and J are trimmed by 7 bases and 6 bases, and the gene matches miss 5 bases of the junction. CDR1 and CDR2 were assigned from the germline V gene (reference sequence) as DFQATT and SNEGSKA. Sequenced here: CD45RA+ CD4+ T cells from PBMCs, pooled from several time points, sampled from a donor given antiretroviral therapy, either interrupted or continuous. The cell subset or site label corresponds to: naive CD4+ CD45RA+ CD45RO- T cells. The sequence derives from a pool of human donors with HIV. This receptor chain uses TRBV20-1 and TRBJ2-1; the junction holds 11 bases that match TRBD2. The CDR3 protein: CSVPGLAVNEQFF. The DNA is as follows: TGCAGTGTGCCGGGACTAGCGGTCAATGAGCAGTTCTTC.